Following are 19 T cell receptor beta chains from one sample sequenced in a study of T cells in Graves' hyperthyroidism and ophthalmopathy. Using RNA transcripts as the source, TCR beta CDR3 regions were amplified. The study used the HTBI primer set for a first-round RT-PCR of the TCR CDR3. One entry per CDR3 protein, called by TCRdb with MiXCR from the multiplex PCR reads. The sample contains about 840,000 distinct CDR3 sequences, about 38% of which appear only once. The sample comprised blood. The receptors stem from a man aged 18 to 30 with Graves' hyperthyroidism.

This chain joins TRBV19 and TRBJ2-7; D call uncertain. V lost 9 bases to trimming and J lost 5 bases, with 5 bases between them. Germline V CDR1 and CDR2: LNHDA, SQIVND (reference sequence). CDR3 size: 9 residues. The CDR3 spells CARHNEQYF. CDR3 in DNA: TGTGCCAGGCATAACGAGCAGTACTTC.

This clonotype was seen at least ten times. J is TRBJ1-1 and V is TRBV9; D call uncertain. Between the trimmed V and J ends, which lost 4 bases and 0 bases, there was a span of 4 bases. This CDR3 contains 12 residues. Germline values: CDR1 SGDLS, CDR2 YYNGEE. CDR3: CASSPVNTEAFF. The CDR3 bases are TGTGCCAGCAGCCCAGTGAACACTGAAGCTTTCTTT.

This clonotype appeared many times. V usage is TRBV10-3 and J usage is TRBJ1-1, with D possibly being TRBD1 (6 bases). The CDR3 loop spans 12 amino acids. Germline assignment: CDR1 ENHRY and CDR2 SYGVKD. Trimming took off 4 bases at V and 5 bases at J, with 8 bases between the two ends. The CDR3 coding sequence is TGTGCCATCAGTGCCCAGGGGACTGAAGCTTTCTTT. Translation: CAISAQGTEAFF.

This clonotype was seen many times. V gene TRBV7-9 combines with J gene TRBJ1-1; D is unresolved. From germline, CDR1 is SEHNR and CDR2 FQNEAQ (reference sequence). The CDR3 is 12 residues long. Between the trimmed V and J ends, which lost 6 bases and 0 bases, there was a span of 5 bases. CDR3 bases: TGTGCCAGCAGACCCCTGAACACTGAAGCTTTCTTT. Its translation: CASRPLNTEAFF.

The chain has TRBV20-1 and TRBJ2-7, with D tentatively TRBD1 or TRBD2 (6 bases each). With 3 bases removed from V and 7 bases from J, the gap between germline ends came to 19 bases. The germline gives CDR1 DFQATT, CDR2 SNEGSKA (reference sequence). The CDR3 length is 14 residues. CDR3 region: CSASALGGYEEQYF. DNA for the CDR3: TGCAGTGCTAGCGCGTTGGGGGGCTACGAAGAGCAGTACTTC.

This clonotype was seen only a few times. V and J are TRBV19 and TRBJ2-7; D is perhaps TRBD2 (6 bases). The ends were cut back, 6 bases at V and 4 bases at J, with 13 bases in the middle. This CDR3 has 13 amino acids. Germline CDR1 LNHDA, CDR2 SQIVND (reference sequence). CDR3 amino acids: CASSPMGGYEQYF. In DNA form, the CDR3 reads TGTGCCAGTAGCCCTATGGGGGGTTACGAGCAGTACTTC.

The rearrangement links TRBV7-6 to TRBJ1-5; D is uncertain. Germline values: CDR1 SGHVS, CDR2 FNYEAQ. This CDR3 is built from 17 residues. The V end was cut by 2 bases, the J end by 5 bases, with 19 bases between. CDR3 in amino acids: CASSLNFGRKGDQPQHF. DNA of the CDR3: TGTGCCAGCAGCTTAAATTTTGGTCGAAAGGGCGATCAGCCCCAGCATTTT.

The chain is built from TRBV4-1 and TRBJ2-7, with D possibly TRBD1 on 6 matching bases. V was shortened by 0 bases and J by 3 bases, with 18 bases between the two germline ends. This CDR3 comprises 17 residues. The germline V gene has CDR1 MGHRA and CDR2 YSYEKL. The CDR3 is CASSQDRPQGLIYEQYF. The CDR3 DNA follows: TGCGCCAGCAGCCAAGATCGCCCCCAGGGGCTCATCTACGAGCAGTACTTC.

The V call is TRBV7-2, the J call TRBJ2-6; D is unresolved. The CDR3 contains 14 residues. Between the trimmed V and J ends, which lost 7 bases and 4 bases, there was a span of 11 bases. In germline, CDR1 is SGHTA, CDR2 FQGNSA. CDR3 nucleotide sequence: TGTGCCAGCATCCTCCTGACAGGGGCCAACGTCCTGACTTTC. Its translation: CASILLTGANVLTF.

The sample holds one count of this clonotype. This may stem from a read error, because a much larger clone lies one nucleotide away. V and J are TRBV7-6 and TRBJ2-7; 7 nucleotides agree with TRBD1. The CDR3 runs 16 residues. Germline CDR1 is SGHVS and CDR2 is FNYEAQ. V dropped 4 bases and J dropped 1; count of bases not matched to a gene: 10. The CDR3 sequence: CASSSAAGTASYEQYF. As DNA, the CDR3 is TGTGCCAGCAGCTCTGCTGCCGGGACAGCTTCCTACGAGCAGTACTTC.

The chain links TRBV20-1 to TRBJ1-6, with 7 positions matching TRBD1. Per the germline V gene, CDR1 is DFQATT and CDR2 is SNEGSKA (reference sequence). J was trimmed by 4 bases and V by 6 bases; bases with no gene match: 9. The CDR3 sequence is 15 residues long. DNA for the CDR3: TGCAGTGCCGTGACCGGGACAGCTTATAATTCACCCCTCCACTTT. It yields the protein CSAVTGTAYNSPLHF.

V and J are TRBV12-3 or TRBV12-4 and TRBJ2-2; 8 bases are a match to TRBD2. The CDR3 extends over 14 amino acids. V lost 3 bases and J lost 7; bases outside the gene matches: 4. For the CDR3, the DNA is TGTGCCAGCAGTTTTAGCGGGATTGGCGGGGAGCTGTTTTTT. As protein: CASSFSGIGGELFF.

This clonotype was counted only a few times. The chain joins TRBV4-1 to TRBJ2-7; D call uncertain. The germline gives CDR1 MGHRA, CDR2 YSYEKL. The CDR3 has 14 residues. V was cut by 4 bases and J by 5 bases, with 15 bases left in between. The CDR3 nucleotides read TGCGCCAGCAGCCCCCCCGAGAGGACCCACGAGCAGTACTTC. Protein product: CASSPPERTHEQYF.

V is TRBV7-2 and J is TRBJ1-6, with 8 bases matching TRBD1. The CDR3 is 15 residues long. Trimming cost V 5 bases and J 3 bases; bases outside gene matches: 3. Germline loops: CDR1 SGHTA, CDR2 FQGNSA. The CDR3 loop reads CASSAGQGYNSPLHF. The CDR3 DNA reads as TGTGCCAGCAGCGCCGGACAGGGCTATAATTCACCCCTCCACTTT.

This clonotype has a count of ten or more. V and J are TRBV29-1 and TRBJ2-3; D is ambiguous. The V gene's germline CDR1 is SQVTM and CDR2 ANQGSEA. V lost 3 bases and J lost 0, with 10 bases in between. The CDR3 sequence is 14 residues long. The chain's CDR3 is CSVDHTFSTDTQYF. Written as DNA, the CDR3 is TGCAGCGTTGACCACACCTTTAGCACAGATACGCAGTATTTT.

This clonotype was seen a handful of times. This chain uses TRBV11-3 with TRBJ1-6; 9 bases map to TRBD1. The V gene's germline CDR1 is SGHNT and CDR2 YENEEA. V was clipped by 5 bases and J by 7 bases; unmatched bases: 9. The CDR3 covers 16 residues. The CDR3 bases are TGTGCCAGCAGCCTAGTTACCGGGACAGGGAATTCACCCCTCCACTTT. It is translated as CASSLVTGTGNSPLHF.

This clonotype was counted only a few times. The J gene is TRBJ2-5, the V gene TRBV10-3; perhaps TRBD2 as D (5 bases). CDR3 length equals 15 residues. Germline assignment: CDR1 ENHRY and CDR2 SYGVKD. With 10 bases removed from V and 5 bases from J, the gap between germline ends came to 23 bases. The CDR3, as DNA: TGTGCCAGCAGGCCACCCGGGGTCGGACGGGAGACCCAGTACTTC. It yields the protein CASRPPGVGRETQYF.

This clonotype was seen repeatedly, ten times or more. V is TRBV15 and J is TRBJ2-7, with a tentative D call TRBD2 (5 bases). The CDR3 extends over 14 amino acids. Deletions cut 0 bases from V and 3 bases from J, with 9 bases between. Per the germline V gene, CDR1 is LNHNV and CDR2 is YYDKDF (reference sequence). The DNA of the CDR3 is TGTGCCACCAGCAGAGATCTGGGAGACTACGAGCAGTACTTC. Translating gives CATSRDLGDYEQYF.

This clonotype was seen only a few times. The V call is TRBV4-1, the J call TRBJ2-5; D possibly corresponds to TRBD1 (6 bases). In germline, CDR1 is MGHRA, CDR2 YSYEKL. This CDR3 has 15 amino acids. Trimming shortened V by 4 bases and J by 4 bases, and 16 bases separated the two germline ends. The DNA of the CDR3 is TGCGCCAGCAGCCTTGAGGGGGTAGGAGGAGAGACCCAGTACTTC. Its translation: CASSLEGVGGETQYF.